A single sample is the source of the 25 T cell receptor beta chains below, sequenced in a study of cytomegalovirus exposure and HLA in healthy donors. In the PCR, 60 Vbeta and 13 Jbeta primers were used. Profiled with immunoSEQ multiplex PCR; TCRdb holds only in-frame clones, not every one. The sample contains about 170,000 clones, roughly 81% of which appear only once. The specimen was PBMCs. These TCRs come from a man aged 25-45 years in good health and CMV-seropositive.

The CDR3 region is CSGTGTGEAETQYF. The CDR3, as DNA: TGCAGCGGGACCGGGACAGGGGAAGCAGAGACCCAGTACTTC. The chain carries TRBV29-1 and TRBJ2-5; 10 nucleotides match TRBD1. The J segment lost 4 bases and the V segment lost 7 bases, leaving 9 bases of the junction unmatched. Germline CDR1 and CDR2: SQVTM and ANQGSEA. CDR3 length equals 14 residues.

Turning to this clone: A read error may account for a junction end that differs from germline. The chain uses TRBV7-7 and TRBJ2-1; TRBD1 matches 10 bases. Germline V lookup: CDR1 SSHAT, CDR2 FNYEAQ (reference sequence). The CDR3 loop spans 16 amino acids. CDR3 loop: CASSARTGGTYNEQFF. In DNA form, the CDR3 reads TGTGCTAGCAGCGCCCGGACAGGGGGGACCTACAATGAGCAGTTCTTC.

The V and J genes are TRBV19 and TRBJ2-2; D uncertain. CDR1 and CDR2 (germline): LNHDA, SQIVND (reference sequence). The CDR3 has 11 residues. V was cut by 8 bases and J by 6 bases, with 7 bases left in between. DNA for the CDR3: TGTGCCAGTTTGTCGGCCGGGGAGCTGTTTTTT. Protein sequence: CASLSAGELFF. Full variable domain (rest looked up from reference TRBV19 and TRBJ2-2): DGGITQSPKYLFRKEGQNVTLSCEQNLNHDAMYWYRQDPGQGLRLIYYSQIVNDFQKGDIAEGYSVSREKKESFPLTVTSAQKNPTAFYLCASLSAGELFFGEGSRLTVL.

The chain is built from TRBV19 and TRBJ1-2; no clear D. V was shortened by 6 bases and J by 2 bases, with 13 bases between the two germline ends. This CDR3 has 14 residues. Germline loops: CDR1 LNHDA, CDR2 SQIVND (reference sequence). CDR3 DNA: TGTGCCAGTAGCAGTTACACGGAGAACTATGGCTACACCTTC. It codes for CASSSYTENYGYTF.

The chain is built from TRBV6-5 and TRBJ2-5; D is possibly TRBD1 (6 bases). Deletions cut 6 bases from V and 5 bases from J, with 19 bases between. Germline V gene data show CDR1 as MNHEY and CDR2 as SVGAGI. This CDR3 is 15 amino acids long. CDR3 nucleotide sequence: TGTGCCAGCAGCGTCACCACAGGGCGCGGGGAGACCCAGTACTTC. It codes for CASSVTTGRGETQYF.

The chain carries TRBV7-9 and TRBJ1-3; D is unresolved. Germline V gives CDR1 SEHNR, CDR2 FQNEAQ (reference sequence). There are 15 residues in the CDR3. Trimming took 2 bases from V and 0 from J, leaving 8 bases between them. The DNA for the CDR3 is TGTGCCAGCAGCTTAATGGGAGACTCTGGAAACACCATATATTTT. It codes for CASSLMGDSGNTIYF.

The table lists this clone with a count of one. The chain carries TRBV28 and TRBJ1-6; 8 nucleotides agree with TRBD1. In germline, CDR1 is MDHEN, CDR2 SYDVKM. CDR3 size: 15 residues. Trimming removed 4 bases from V and 10 bases from J; junction bases left unmatched: 9. CDR3 DNA sequence: TGTGCCAGCAGTTCCCCGGACAGGGTGAGATCACCCCTCCACTTT. Translating gives CASSSPDRVRSPLHF. Together with reference TRBV28 and TRBJ1-6, the CDR3 gives the full variable domain: DVKVTQSSRYLVKRTGEKVFLECVQDMDHENMFWYRQDPGLGLRLIYFSYDVKMKEKGDIPEGYSVSREKKERFSLILESASTNQTSMYLCASSSPDRVRSPLHFGNGTRLTVT.

This clone is a singleton in its sample. The gene calls are TRBV27 and TRBJ1-2; the match to TRBD1 covers 8 bases. From germline, CDR1 is MNHEY and CDR2 SMNVEV (reference sequence). The CDR3 has 15 amino acids. The V and J ends lost 4 bases and 8 bases, in that order; junction bases with no gene match: 12. CDR3 amino acids: CASSSLRGQVGGYTF. For the CDR3, the DNA is TGTGCCAGCAGTTCCCTTCGGGGACAGGTAGGCGGCTACACCTTC.

V is TRBV5-1 and J is TRBJ2-1; D is unresolved. Germline loops: CDR1 SGHRS, CDR2 YFSETQ. Trimming left V 3 bases short and J 6 bases short, with 16 bases between. This CDR3 spans 15 amino acids. CDR3 sequence (DNA): TGCGCCAGCAGCTCCACGGTATCGGTCGGCAATGAGCAGTTCTTC. Its translation is CASSSTVSVGNEQFF.

The CDR3 region is CSAVRVEAFF. The CDR3 DNA follows: TGCAGTGCGGTCAGGGTTGAAGCTTTCTTT. The chain carries TRBV20-1 and TRBJ1-1; possibly TRBD1 for D (5 bases). Germline V gives CDR1 DFQATT, CDR2 SNEGSKA (reference sequence). The V gene lost 6 bases and the J gene lost 7 bases, with 9 bases spanning the gap. The CDR3 contains 10 residues.

The chain links TRBV7-3 to TRBJ1-2, with 7 bases fitting TRBD1. V lost 5 bases and J lost 7; bases outside the gene matches: 13. The CDR3 sequence is 15 residues long. Looked up from germline, CDR1 is SGHTA and CDR2 is FQGTGA. In DNA, the CDR3 is TGTGCCAGCAGCGAGGGGGCAATGGATCCAGCTGGCTACACCTTC. This codes for CASSEGAMDPAGYTF.

CDR3 DNA sequence: TGCGCCAGCAGCTCGTCTAGCGGGATAGTGAATGAGCAGTTCTTC. It codes for CASSSSSGIVNEQFF. The chain couples TRBV5-1 to TRBJ2-1, with 9 bases that match TRBD2. J was trimmed by 7 bases and V by 3 bases; bases with no gene match: 8. The CDR3 has 15 amino acids. Germline CDR1 and CDR2: SGHRS and YFSETQ. Full variable domain (outside the CDR3, taken from reference TRBV5-1 and TRBJ2-1): KAGVTQTPRYLIKTRGQQVTLSCSPISGHRSVSWYQQTPGQGLQFLFEYFSETQRNKGNFPGRFSGRQFSNSRSEMNVSTLELGDSALYLCASSSSSGIVNEQFFGPGTRLTVL.

J is TRBJ2-5 and V is TRBV5-1; unclear D gene. The J call may not be correct, given that the DNA end is closer to TRBJ2-7. Germline-derived CDR1 and CDR2 are SGHRS and YFSETQ. The CDR3 is 11 residues long. CDR3 loop: CASSLDYEQYF. DNA for the CDR3: TGCGCCAGCAGCTTGGACTACGAGCAGTACTTC.

The V gene is TRBV7-9, the J gene TRBJ2-7; possibly TRBD1 for D (5 bases). Germline-derived CDR1 and CDR2 are SEHNR and FQNEAQ (reference sequence). V gave up 3 bases and J gave up 6 bases, with 12 bases separating them. CDR3 size: 13 residues. This CDR3 reads CASSFGQGVEQYF. Here the CDR3 DNA reads TGTGCCAGCAGCTTCGGGCAGGGTGTCGAGCAGTACTTC. Combining the CDR3 with reference TRBV7-9 and TRBJ2-7 gives the whole variable domain DTGVSQNPRHKITKRGQNVTFRCDPISEHNRLYWYRQTLGQGPEFLTYFQNEAQLEKSRLLSDRFSAERPKGSFSTLEIQRTEQGDSAMYLCASSFGQGVEQYFGPGTRLTVT.

The chain couples TRBV6-1 to TRBJ2-3; unclear D gene. The CDR3 totals 12 residues. The germline V gene encodes CDR1 MNHNS and CDR2 SASEGT. Trimming took off 7 bases at V and 4 bases at J, with 9 bases between the two ends. In DNA form, the CDR3 reads TGTGCCAGCACCGGTTTCTCAGATACGCAGTATTTT. It is translated as CASTGFSDTQYF.

This clone was counted once. The chain is built from TRBV5-1 and TRBJ1-3; D is possibly TRBD1 (6 bases). The germline gives CDR1 SGHRS, CDR2 YFSETQ. The CDR3 consists of 15 residues. V shed 3 bases and J shed 4 bases, with 14 bases lying between them. The CDR3, as DNA: TGCGCCAGCAGCTGGGGGACACCCGTGGGAAACACCATATATTTT. Residues: CASSWGTPVGNTIYF.

This clone was found a few times. The chain recombines TRBV7-2 with TRBJ1-5; D is unresolved. V was trimmed by 2 bases and J by 8 bases, leaving 10 bases between them. The CDR3 length is 13 residues. CDR1 SGHTA and CDR2 FQGNSA come from the germline V gene. The CDR3 loop is CASSLSLGEPQHF. In nucleotides, the CDR3 is TGTGCCAGCAGCTTATCCCTAGGCGAGCCCCAGCATTTT.

The chain is built from TRBV6-5 and TRBJ2-2; possible D gene TRBD1, 6 bases. Trimming stripped 6 bases from V and 5 bases from J, with 16 bases between. Germline V CDR1 and CDR2: MNHEY, SVGAGI. The length of the CDR3 is 15 residues. CDR3 nucleotides: TGTGCCAGCAGGGAAATCAGGGGTGGGACCGGGGAGCTGTTTTTT. Translated: CASREIRGGTGELFF.

This clone was found a few times. This rearrangement joins TRBV9 to TRBJ1-1, with D tentatively TRBD1 (6 bases). This CDR3 has 12 amino acids. V shed 4 bases and J shed 9 bases, with 13 bases lying between them. Germline values: CDR1 SGDLS, CDR2 YYNGEE. For the CDR3, the DNA is TGTGCCAGCAGCCCACTCGGGGGGCAAGCTTTCTTT. Translated, it gives CASSPLGGQAFF.

The chain employs TRBV5-1 and TRBJ2-2; TRBD1 is a possible D gene (6 bases). Trimming cost V 3 bases and J 2 bases, with 14 bases left between them. The CDR3 is made up of 16 amino acids. Germline V lookup: CDR1 SGHRS, CDR2 YFSETQ. CDR3 residues: CASSSGGQTNTGELFF. The CDR3 DNA is TGCGCCAGCAGCTCTGGAGGACAGACTAACACCGGGGAGCTGTTTTTT.

The chain couples TRBV5-4 to TRBJ2-6, with D perhaps matching TRBD1 (6 bases). V lost 0 bases, J lost 4 bases, and 11 bases lay in between. In germline, CDR1 is SGHNT, CDR2 YYREEE (reference sequence). The CDR3 sequence is 16 residues long. The CDR3 DNA is TGTGCCAGCAGCTTGGGGGGGCGGGCGGGGGCCAACGTCCTGACTTTC. It codes for CASSLGGRAGANVLTF.

The chain recombines TRBV19 with TRBJ1-5; weak D call: TRBD1 (6 bases). Germline V gene lookup returns CDR1 LNHDA and CDR2 SQIVND (reference sequence). The V end lost 0 bases, the J end lost 11 bases, and 17 bases lay between the germline ends. CDR3 size: 15 residues. CDR3 in DNA: TGTGCCAGTAGTATAGACCCCCGGACAGTAAGGGCCCAGCATTTT. Translated: CASSIDPRTVRAQHF.

Many counts were recorded for this clone. The chain is built from TRBV25-1 and TRBJ1-2, with TRBD1 matching over 11 bases. Germline V lookup: CDR1 MGHDK, CDR2 SYGVNS. CDR3 length: 15 amino acids. After removal of 4 bases from V and 4 bases from J, the junction contained 5 bases not matched to a gene. The CDR3 loop is CASSARTGGGYGYTF. Written as DNA, the CDR3 is TGTGCCAGCAGTGCCCGGACAGGGGGCGGCTATGGCTACACCTTC.

The chain combines TRBV2 with TRBJ1-1; 7 positions match TRBD1. From germline, CDR1 is SNHLY and CDR2 FYNNEI. J gave up 0 bases and V 6 bases, and 10 bases lay outside the gene matches. This CDR3 is 16 amino acids long. The CDR3 region has the DNA TGTGCCAGCAGGGTACAGGGGTTACAGATGAACACTGAAGCTTTCTTT. It specifies CASRVQGLQMNTEAFF. The full variable domain, in which reference TRBV2 and TRBJ1-1 provide the parts outside the CDR3, is EPEVTQTPSHQVTQMGQEVILRCVPISNHLYFYWYRQILGQKVEFLVSFYNNEISEKSEIFDDQFSVERPDGSNFTLKIRSTKLEDSAMYFCASRVQGLQMNTEAFFGQGTRLTVV.

In the case of this clone: Other DNA sequences in this specimen translate into the identical CDR3. The chain links TRBV18 to TRBJ2-3, with unresolved D. V gave up 3 bases and J gave up 5 bases, with 6 bases separating them. CDR1 and CDR2 (germline): KGHSH, LQKENI. The CDR3 has 12 residues. CDR3 protein: CASSPSGDTQYF. CDR3 DNA: TGTGCCAGCTCACCCTCGGGAGATACGCAGTATTTT.